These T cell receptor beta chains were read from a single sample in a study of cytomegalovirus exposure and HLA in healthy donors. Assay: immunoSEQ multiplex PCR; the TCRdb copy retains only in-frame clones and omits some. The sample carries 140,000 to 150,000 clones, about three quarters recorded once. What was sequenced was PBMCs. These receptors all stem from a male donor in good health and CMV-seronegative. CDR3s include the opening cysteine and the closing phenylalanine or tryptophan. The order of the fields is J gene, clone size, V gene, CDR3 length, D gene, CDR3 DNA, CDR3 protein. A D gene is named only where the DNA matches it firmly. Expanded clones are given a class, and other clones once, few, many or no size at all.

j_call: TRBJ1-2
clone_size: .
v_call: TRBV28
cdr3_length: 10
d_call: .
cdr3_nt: TGTGCCAGTTCTGGGCCAGGTTACACCTTC
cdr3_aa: CASSGPGYTF

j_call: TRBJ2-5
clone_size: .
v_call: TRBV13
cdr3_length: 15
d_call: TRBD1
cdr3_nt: TGTGCCAGCAGCACGCCGGGACAGGGGGCAAGGGAGCAGTACTTC
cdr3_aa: CASSTPGQGAREQYF

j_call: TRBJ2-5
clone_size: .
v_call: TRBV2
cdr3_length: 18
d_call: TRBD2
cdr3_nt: TGTGCCAGCAGTGTAGTTGGCCTAGCGGGGGGAGGGCAAGAGACCCAGTACTTC
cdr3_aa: CASSVVGLAGGGQETQYF

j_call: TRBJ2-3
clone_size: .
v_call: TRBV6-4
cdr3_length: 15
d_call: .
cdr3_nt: TGTGCCAGCAGTGACTCGGGAGTGGGCACAGATACGCAGTATTTT
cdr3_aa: CASSDSGVGTDTQYF

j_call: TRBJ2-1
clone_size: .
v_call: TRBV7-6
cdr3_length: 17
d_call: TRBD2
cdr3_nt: TGTGCCAGCAGCAACAGCGGGGGGGAGAGCTCCTACAATGAGCAGTTCTTC
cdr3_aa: CASSNSGGESSYNEQFF

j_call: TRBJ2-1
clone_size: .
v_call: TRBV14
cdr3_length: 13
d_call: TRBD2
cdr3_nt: TGTGCCAGCAGCCATGTTAGCGGGAGTGACCAGTTCTTC
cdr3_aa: CASSHVSGSDQFF

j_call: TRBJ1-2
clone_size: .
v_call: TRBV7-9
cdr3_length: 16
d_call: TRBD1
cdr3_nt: TGTGCCAGCAGCTTCTCGACAGGGGGCGTAAACTATGGCTACACCTTC
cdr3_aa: CASSFSTGGVNYGYTF

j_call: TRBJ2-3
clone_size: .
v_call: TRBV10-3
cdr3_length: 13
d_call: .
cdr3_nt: TGTGCCATCAGTGATCGGGAAACAGATACGCAGTATTTT
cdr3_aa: CAISDRETDTQYF

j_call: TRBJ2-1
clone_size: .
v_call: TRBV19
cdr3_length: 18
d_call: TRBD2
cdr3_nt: TGTGCCAGTAGTATAGACTCAAGGACTAGCGGGACCTACAATGAGCAGTTCTTC
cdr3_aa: CASSIDSRTSGTYNEQFF

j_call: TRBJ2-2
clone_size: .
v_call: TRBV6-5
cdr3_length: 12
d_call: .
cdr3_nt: TGTGCCAGCACCTCGACAGCCGGGGAGCTGTTTTTT
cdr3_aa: CASTSTAGELFF

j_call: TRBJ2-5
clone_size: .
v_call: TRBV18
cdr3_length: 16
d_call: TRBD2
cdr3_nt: TGTGCCAGCTCACCTGCGTGGCTAGCGGGAACAGAGACCCAGTACTTC
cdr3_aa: CASSPAWLAGTETQYF

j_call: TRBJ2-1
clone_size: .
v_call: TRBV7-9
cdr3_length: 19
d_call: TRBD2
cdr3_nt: TGTGCCAGCAGCCGCGACAGCCAGGGACTAGCGGGAGGGTACAATGAGCAGTTCTTC
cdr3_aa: CASSRDSQGLAGGYNEQFF

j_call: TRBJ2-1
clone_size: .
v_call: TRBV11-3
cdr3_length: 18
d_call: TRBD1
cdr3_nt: TGTGCCAGCAGCCGGAAAGATCGAACGACAGGGGGTAAGGGTGAGCAGTTCTTC
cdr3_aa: CASSRKDRTTGGKGEQFF

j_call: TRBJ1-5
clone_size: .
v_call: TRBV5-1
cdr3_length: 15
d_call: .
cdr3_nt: TGCGCCAGCAGCTTGGGGGGCGTCAACAATCAGCCCCAGCATTTT
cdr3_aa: CASSLGGVNNQPQHF

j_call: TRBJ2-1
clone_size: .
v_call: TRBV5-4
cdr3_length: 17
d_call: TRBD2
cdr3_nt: TGTGCCAGCAGCTTGGGAACTAGCGGGAGCTCCTACAATGAGCAGTTCTTC
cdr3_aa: CASSLGTSGSSYNEQFF

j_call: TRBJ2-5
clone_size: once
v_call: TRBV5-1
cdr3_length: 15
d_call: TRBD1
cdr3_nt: TGCGCCAGCAGCTTATACGACAGGGGAAGGGAGACCCAGTACTTC
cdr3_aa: CASSLYDRGRETQYF

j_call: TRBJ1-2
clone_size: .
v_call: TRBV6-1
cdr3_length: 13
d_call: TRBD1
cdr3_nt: TGTGCCAGCAGTGAGATACAGGGGAGTAGCTACACCTTC
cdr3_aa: CASSEIQGSSYTF

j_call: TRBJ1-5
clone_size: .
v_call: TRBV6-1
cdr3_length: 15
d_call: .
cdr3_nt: TGTGCCAGCAGTGACAACAGGGCTAGCAATCAGCCCCAGCATTTT
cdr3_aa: CASSDNRASNQPQHF

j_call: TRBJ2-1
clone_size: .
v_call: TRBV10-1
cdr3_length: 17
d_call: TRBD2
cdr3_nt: TGCGCCAGCAGTGGGACTAGCGGGAGGGCCCCCTACAATGAGCAGTTCTTC
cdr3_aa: CASSGTSGRAPYNEQFF

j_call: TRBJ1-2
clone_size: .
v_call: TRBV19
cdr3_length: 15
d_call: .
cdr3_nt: TGTGCCAGTACCATGGGGCAGGAAATAAACTATGGCTACACCTTC
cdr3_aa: CASTMGQEINYGYTF

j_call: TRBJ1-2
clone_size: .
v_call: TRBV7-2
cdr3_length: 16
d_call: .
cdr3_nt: TGTGCCAGCAGATACCCCGAAAGACAGGCTAACTATGGCTACACCTTC
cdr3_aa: CASRYPERQANYGYTF

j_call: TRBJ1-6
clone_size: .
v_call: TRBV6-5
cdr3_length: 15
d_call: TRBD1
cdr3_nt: TGTGCCAGCAGTTACGGGGACAGGGCGAATTCACCCCTCCACTTT
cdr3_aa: CASSYGDRANSPLHF